This TCR beta chain derives from a study of T cells after yellow fever vaccination. TCRdb ran MiXCR on the 5' RACE reads and lists one entry per CDR3 protein. Of nearly 550,000 distinct CDR3 sequences in the sample, 19% were seen once. The V segment lost 5 bases and the J segment 0 bases; nucleotides outside the gene matches: 13. The CDR3 spans 17 residues. Germline values: CDR1 SQVTM, CDR2 ANQGSEA. The source was PBMCs, collected 15 days after the yellow fever booster vaccination. The rearrangement joins TRBV29-1 to TRBJ2-3; 8 bases are shared with TRBD2. The sequence was collected from a man aged 25 to 40 who received the YFV17D yellow fever vaccine. The CDR3 DNA follows: TGCAGCGTTCTCACGACGATTAGCGGGATCAGCACAGATACGCAGTATTTT. Its protein is CSVLTTISGISTDTQYF.